The clone carrying this T cell receptor (beta chain) has just a few counts. The antigen remains undetermined. Clones were sequenced by immunoSEQ multiplex PCR, and TCRdb holds only the in-frame ones, with some missing. Among under 25,000 clones listed, more than 75% were seen once. The sample originates from a study of graft-versus-host responses after intestinal transplantation. About the research overall: Every recipient underwent anti-thymocyte globulin induction, then tacrolimus and steroids for about three years. Study-level points and caveats: Across patients carrying graft-donor T cell macrochimerism, allografts held high graft-versus-host to host-versus-graft clonal ratios.

Trimming took 8 bases from V and 4 from J; bases not matched to a gene: 9. Germline CDR1 and CDR2: MGHDK and SYGVNS. This CDR3 contains 15 residues. The sequenced sample was unstimulated CD8+ T cells sorted from spleen or lymph node cells, obtained before transplant. The receptor was isolated from a human donor who was the organ donor for an intestinal transplant. The chain links TRBV25-1 to TRBJ2-2, with TRBD1 matching 8 bases. The CDR3 nucleotides are TGTGCCAGCTCAAGGGGCACAGGGGGCACCGGGGAGCTGTTTTTT. Amino acids: CASSRGTGGTGELFF. Supplemented by reference TRBV25-1 and TRBJ2-2, the full variable domain reads EADIYQTPRYLVIGTGKKITLECSQTMGHDKMYWYQQDPGMELHLIHYSYGVNSTEKGDLSSESTVSRIRTEHFPLTLESARPSHTSQYLCASSRGTGGTGELFFGEGSRLTVL.